What follows is one T cell receptor beta chain and its context. The data belong to a study of blood T cell repertoires in COVID-19. At the level of the study: Acute and convalescent COVID-19 specimens originated in the United States, Italy and Spain. From T cells, B-cell-depleted T cells, or PBMCs came the material, which was cDNA or gDNA.

Source study methods: Reference gene primer amplification in the assay estimated nucleated cell counts. Produced via immunoSEQ multiplex PCR; TCRdb's table is partial and in-frame only. That table is the source of V, J and clone size, and D and trimming were worked out from the DNA. The sample yields 25,000 to 30,000 clones, about 94% seen once. Trimming removed 7 bases from V and 0 bases from J, with 14 bases in between. The CDR3 length is 15 residues. Germline V gives CDR1 SNHLY, CDR2 FYNNEI. Sample: peripheral blood. V is TRBV2 and J is TRBJ2-3; weak D call: TRBD2 (6 bases). The clonotype was recovered from a human donor with active COVID-19. The donor label of this sample is uncertain. Here the CDR3 DNA reads TGTGCCAGCATGGGGACTCTACTTAGCACAGATACGCAGTATTTT. This encodes CASMGTLLSTDTQYF.